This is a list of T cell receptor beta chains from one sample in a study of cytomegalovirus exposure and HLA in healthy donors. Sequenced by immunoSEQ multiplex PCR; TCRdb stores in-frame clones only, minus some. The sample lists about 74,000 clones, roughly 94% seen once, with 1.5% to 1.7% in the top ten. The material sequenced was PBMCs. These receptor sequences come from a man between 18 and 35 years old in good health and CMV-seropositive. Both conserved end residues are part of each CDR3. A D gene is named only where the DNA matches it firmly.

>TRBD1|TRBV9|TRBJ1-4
CASSVDGTGLNEKLFF
TGTGCCAGCAGCGTAGATGGGACAGGGCTTAATGAAAAACTGTTTTTT
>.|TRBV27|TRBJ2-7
CASGQPYEQYF
TGTGCCTCGGGTCAGCCCTACGAGCAGTACTTC
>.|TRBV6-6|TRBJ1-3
CASNPGAGNTIYF
TGTGCCAGCAATCCGGGGGCTGGAAACACCATATATTTT
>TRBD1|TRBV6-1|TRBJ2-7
CASSADGTGGTYEQYF
TGTGCCAGCAGTGCCGACGGGACAGGGGGAACCTACGAGCAGTACTTC
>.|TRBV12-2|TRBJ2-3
CASRLIRSGRDGTDTQYF
TGTGCAAGTCGCTTAATAAGAAGCGGGAGGGACGGCACAGATACGCAGTATTTT
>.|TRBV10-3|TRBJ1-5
CAISESSAGPPRQPQHF
TGTGCCATCAGTGAGTCTTCGGCAGGGCCCCCGAGACAGCCCCAGCATTTT
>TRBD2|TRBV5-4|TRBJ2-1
CASSLAKTGTSGKQFF
TGTGCCAGCAGCTTGGCAAAGACCGGGACTAGCGGGAAGCAGTTCTTC
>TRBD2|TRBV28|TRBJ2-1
CASSFRAGGPEFF
TGTGCCAGCAGTTTTAGAGCGGGAGGGCCAGAGTTCTTC
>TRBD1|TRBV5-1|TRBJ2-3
CASSFLGQVPDTQYF
TGCGCCAGCAGCTTTTTGGGACAGGTTCCAGATACGCAGTATTTT
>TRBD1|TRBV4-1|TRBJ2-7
CASSQAPGQDYEQYF
TGCGCCAGCAGCCAGGCCCCCGGACAGGACTACGAGCAGTACTTC